This entry features one T cell receptor beta chain sequence. Its antigen remains undetermined. No base quality values were provided; no much bigger clone lies one nucleotide off. The data derive from a study of breast tumors, draining lymph nodes, adjacent tissues (TCRdb year 2016). Looking at the study overall: TCR beta repertoires were compared across tumor, adjacent nontumor tissue and axillary lymph nodes obtained from breast cancer patients. The study aimed to assess the relationships and possible T-cell exchange between tumor, surrounding tissue and draining lymph node repertoires in human breast cancer.

Reading the germline V gene (reference sequence) gives CDR1 LNHNV and CDR2 YYDKDF. For this chain, trimming is 3 bases at the V end and 9 bases at the J end, and the number of junction bases without a gene match is 8. The CDR3 contains 15 residues, cysteine and phenylalanine counted. Of all the DNA, just the CDR3 is kept, 45 bases in frame from base 1. The sequencer listed for this sample is Illumina HiSeq 2000. TCR beta chain libraries were generated by multiplex PCR amplification. High-throughput sequencing was used to analyze the amplified TCR beta chain products. In TCRdb, the public reads were trimmed at Q25 with fastp and aligned with MiXCR, with productive beta chains retained. Rows with a matching CDR3 protein are joined into one entry that keeps the most common DNA and genes. Counted in this sample were about 200,000 distinct CDR3 sequences; about 32% of them appeared once. Around 4.5% of the sample rests with the top ten.

What the study reported, not specific to this receptor: Tumor and nontumor tissue repertoires were significantly more similar in luminal-like than in basal-like breast cancer. Tumor T-cell repertoires showed less diversity than lymph node repertoires and more diversity than nontumor tissue repertoires, and tumor T-cell repertoires showed preferential V and J gene usage. The study presented the conclusion that tumor T cells originate in lymph nodes as consistent with a hypothesis, not as something directly demonstrated. The data were considered consistent with the idea that most tumor T cells come from the lymph node and then expand in tumor tissue.

The lymph node samples were taken from the axillary draining lymph nodes of breast cancer patients. The sequence came from a female donor with breast cancer. Some clones in this sample may be carry-over from other donors' samples. Recombination connected TRBV15 to TRBJ2-1; 10 central nucleotides agree with TRBD2. The sequencing input was axillary lymph node tissue. The CDR3 reads as follows: CATSSAPASGGEQFF. The nucleotides are TGTGCCACCAGCAGTGCTCCCGCTAGCGGGGGTGAGCAGTTCTTC. Outside the CDR3, residues come from the reference TRBV15 and TRBJ2-1 proteins, so the full variable domain is: DAMVIQNPRYQVTQFGKPVTLSCSQTLNHNVMYWYQQKSSQAPKLLFHYYDKDFNNEADTPDNFQSRRPNTSFCFLDIRSPGLGDTAMYLCATSSAPASGGEQFFGPGTRLTVL.